This T cell receptor beta chain was sequenced in a study of shared clonotypes between healthy human individuals. Generated by immunoSEQ multiplex PCR, the TCRdb table keeps only in-frame clones and is missing some. The data contain millions of clones, over 90% of them singletons. V shed 6 bases and J 4 bases; nucleotides not matched to a gene: 8. Germline V gives CDR1 MNHNS, CDR2 SASEGT. The CDR3 is made up of 15 amino acids. The TCR comes from a man aged 18 to 29 in good health. Some clones in this sample may be carry-over from other donors' samples. The rearrangement joins TRBV6-1 to TRBJ2-1, with 8 bases that match TRBD1. Material: naive CD4+ T cells from PBMCs. The subset denotes: CD45RA+ positively selected. CDR3 coding DNA: TGTGCCAGCAGAGAACAGGGGGGACGGTACAATGAGCAGTTCTTC. This codes for CASREQGGRYNEQFF.